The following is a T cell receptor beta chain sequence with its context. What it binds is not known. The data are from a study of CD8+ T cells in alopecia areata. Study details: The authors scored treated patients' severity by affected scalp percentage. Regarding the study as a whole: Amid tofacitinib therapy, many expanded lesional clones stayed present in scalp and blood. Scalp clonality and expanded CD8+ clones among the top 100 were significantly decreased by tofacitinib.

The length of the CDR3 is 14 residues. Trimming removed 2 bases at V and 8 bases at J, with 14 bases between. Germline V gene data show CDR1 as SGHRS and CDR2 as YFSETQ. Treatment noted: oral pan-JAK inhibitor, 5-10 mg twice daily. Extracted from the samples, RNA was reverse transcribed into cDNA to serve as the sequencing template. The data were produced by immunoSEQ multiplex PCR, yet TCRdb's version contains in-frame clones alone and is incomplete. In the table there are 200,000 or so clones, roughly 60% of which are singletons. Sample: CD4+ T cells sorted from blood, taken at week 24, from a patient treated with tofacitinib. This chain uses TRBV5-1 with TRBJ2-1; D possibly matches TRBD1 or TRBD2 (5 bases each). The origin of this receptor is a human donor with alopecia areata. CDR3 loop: CASSLIGARHEQFF. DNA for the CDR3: TGCGCCAGCAGCTTAATCGGGGCGCGCCATGAGCAGTTCTTC.